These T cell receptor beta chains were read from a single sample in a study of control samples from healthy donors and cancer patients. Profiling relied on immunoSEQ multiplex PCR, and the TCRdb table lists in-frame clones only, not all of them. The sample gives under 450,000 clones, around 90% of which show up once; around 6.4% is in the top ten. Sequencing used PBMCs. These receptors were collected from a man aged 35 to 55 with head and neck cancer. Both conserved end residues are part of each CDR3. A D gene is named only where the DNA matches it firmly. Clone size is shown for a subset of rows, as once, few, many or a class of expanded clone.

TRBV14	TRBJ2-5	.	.	CASSPDLSQETQYF	TGTGCCAGCAGCCCAGATTTGTCCCAAGAGACCCAGTACTTC
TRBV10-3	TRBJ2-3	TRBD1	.	CAISESRRQGATDTQYF	TGTGCCATCAGTGAGTCCCGCAGACAGGGGGCTACAGATACGCAGTATTTT
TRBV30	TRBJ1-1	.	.	CAWRGSGGTEAFF	TGTGCCTGGAGGGGATCCGGGGGCACTGAAGCTTTCTTT
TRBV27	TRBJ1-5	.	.	CASSSMSNQPQHF	TGTGCCAGCAGTTCGATGAGCAATCAGCCCCAGCATTTT
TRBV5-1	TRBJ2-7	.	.	CASSLEGPLYEQYF	TGCGCCAGCAGCTTGGAGGGCCCCTTATACGAGCAGTACTTC
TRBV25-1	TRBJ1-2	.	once	CASSPLVAGYYGYTF	TGTGCCAGCAGTCCCCTGGTGGCAGGATACTATGGCTACACCTTC
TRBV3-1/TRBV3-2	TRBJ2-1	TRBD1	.	CASSGQGLYNEQFF	TGTGCCAGCAGCGGACAGGGTCTCTACAATGAGCAGTTCTTC
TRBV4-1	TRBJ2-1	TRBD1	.	CASRSRTGAVDEQFF	TGCGCCAGCAGGTCAAGGACAGGGGCCGTCGATGAGCAGTTCTTC
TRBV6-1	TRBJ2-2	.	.	CASSEGANTGELFF	TGTGCCAGCAGTGAGGGGGCTAACACCGGGGAGCTGTTTTTT
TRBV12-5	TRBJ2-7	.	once	CASGLKGNYEQYF	TGTGCTAGTGGTTTGAAGGGAAACTACGAGCAGTACTTC
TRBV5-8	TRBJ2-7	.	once	CASSEAGTGSYEQYF	TGTGCCAGCAGTGAGGCCGGGACGGGATCCTACGAGCAGTACTTC
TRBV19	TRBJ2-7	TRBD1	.	CASSKDRGPYEQYF	TGTGCCAGTAGTAAAGACAGGGGGCCCTACGAGCAGTACTTC
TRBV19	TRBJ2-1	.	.	CASISPWGPHEQFF	TGTGCCAGTATCTCCCCCTGGGGGCCCCATGAGCAGTTCTTC
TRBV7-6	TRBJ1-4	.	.	CASSLAGGGRYEKLFF	TGTGCCAGCAGCTTAGCAGGTGGAGGTCGGTATGAAAAACTGTTTTTT
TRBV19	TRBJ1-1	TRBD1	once	CASSMGTGQVNTEAFF	TGTGCCAGTAGTATGGGGACAGGACAGGTTAACACTGAAGCTTTCTTT
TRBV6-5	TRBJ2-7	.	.	CASRSSDGVAEQYF	TGTGCCAGCAGATCCAGCGACGGAGTAGCCGAGCAGTACTTC
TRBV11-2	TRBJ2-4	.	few	CASSSRLAKNIQYF	TGTGCCAGCAGCTCCCGCTTAGCCAAAAACATTCAGTACTTC
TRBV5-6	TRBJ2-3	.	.	CASSFRTGTDTQYF	TGTGCCAGCAGCTTCCGGACGGGCACAGATACGCAGTATTTT
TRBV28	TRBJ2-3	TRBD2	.	CASSSPRGGMDTQYF	TGTGCCAGCAGTTCCCCCCGGGGGGGGATGGATACGCAGTATTTT
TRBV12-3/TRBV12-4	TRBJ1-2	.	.	CASSRDDYGYTF	TGTGCCAGCAGCCGCGACGACTATGGCTACACCTTC
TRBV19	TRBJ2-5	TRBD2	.	CASSPPGTTQETQYF	TGTGCCAGTAGTCCACCCGGGACTACACAAGAGACCCAGTACTTC
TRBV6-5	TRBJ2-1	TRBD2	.	CASSFTNSGEQFF	TGTGCCAGCAGTTTTACGAATAGCGGGGAGCAGTTCTTC
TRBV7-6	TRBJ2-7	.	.	CASSSHGPSGYEQYF	TGTGCCAGCAGCTCCCACGGACCGTCGGGTTACGAGCAGTACTTC
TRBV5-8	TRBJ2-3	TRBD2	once	CASSITAGGPTDTQYF	TGTGCCAGCAGCATAACAGCGGGGGGGCCCACAGATACGCAGTATTTT
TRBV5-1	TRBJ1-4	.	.	CASSPGTSDEKLFF	TGCGCCAGCAGCCCCGGGACATCTGATGAAAAACTGTTTTTT
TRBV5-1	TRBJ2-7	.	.	CASSGPGAEAGDEQYF	TGCGCCAGCAGCGGGCCAGGGGCGGAGGCGGGTGACGAGCAGTACTTC
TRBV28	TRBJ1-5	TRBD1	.	CASSMPGQENQPQHF	TGTGCCAGCAGTATGCCGGGACAGGAGAATCAGCCCCAGCATTTT
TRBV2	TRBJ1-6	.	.	CASRNWRMDSPLHF	TGTGCCAGCCGTAACTGGAGGATGGATTCACCCCTCCACTTT
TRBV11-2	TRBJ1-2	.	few	CASSPDSNYGYTF	TGTGCCAGCAGCCCCGACAGTAACTATGGCTACACCTTC
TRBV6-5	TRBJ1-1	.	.	CASSPGQPYTEAFF	TGTGCCAGCAGTCCCGGACAGCCCTACACTGAAGCTTTCTTT
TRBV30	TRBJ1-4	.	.	CAWSVRGLDEKLFF	TGTGCCTGGAGTGTACGTGGGTTAGATGAAAAACTGTTTTTT
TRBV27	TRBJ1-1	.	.	CASSLSRWNTEAFF	TGTGCCAGCAGTTTATCGAGATGGAACACTGAAGCTTTCTTT
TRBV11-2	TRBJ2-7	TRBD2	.	CASSSSGGKTYEQYF	TGTGCCAGCAGTTCGAGCGGGGGGAAGACCTACGAGCAGTACTTC
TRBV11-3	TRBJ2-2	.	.	CASSLRGFNSGELFF	TGTGCCAGCAGCTTAAGGGGTTTTAATTCTGGGGAGCTGTTTTTT
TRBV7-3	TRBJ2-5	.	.	CASSLQGQETQYF	TGTGCCAGCAGCTTACAGGGGCAAGAGACCCAGTACTTC
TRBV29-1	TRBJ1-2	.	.	CSVPAYGAANYGYTF	TGCAGCGTACCTGCCTATGGCGCGGCGAACTATGGCTACACCTTC
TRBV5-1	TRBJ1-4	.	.	CASSWQTDPNEKLFF	TGCGCCAGCAGCTGGCAGACGGATCCTAATGAAAAACTGTTTTTT
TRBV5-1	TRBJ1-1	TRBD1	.	CASSQGAPGTGTFEEAFF	TGCGCCAGCAGCCAGGGGGCCCCCGGGACAGGGACCTTTGAGGAAGCTTTCTTT
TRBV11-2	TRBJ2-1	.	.	CASTAPTRYNEQFF	TGTGCCAGCACCGCCCCAACCCGTTACAATGAGCAGTTCTTC
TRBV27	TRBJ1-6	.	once	CASSLSQIGSSYNSPLHF	TGTGCCAGCAGTTTATCGCAGATTGGGAGCTCCTATAATTCACCCCTCCACTTT
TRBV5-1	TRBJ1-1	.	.	CASSPAQDTEAFF	TGCGCCAGCAGCCCCGCCCAGGACACTGAAGCTTTCTTT